A selection of T cell receptor beta chains follows, all from one sample in a study of T cell changes during pregnancy in multiple sclerosis. TCRdb keeps only in-frame clones here, not all; method: immunoSEQ multiplex PCR. The table shows about 80,000 clones, with 90% to 95% occurring only once. The sample in question was peripheral blood, obtained after pregnancy. The receptors shown here come from a female donor in good health, enrolled as a control in a pregnancy study. Each CDR3 is given with its conserved first and last residue. The order of the fields is clone size, D gene, V gene, J gene, CDR3 DNA, CDR3 protein. D genes are given only for firm matches. Expanded clones are given a class, and other clones once, few, many or no size at all.

clone_size: -; d_call: -; v_call: TRBV4-1; j_call: TRBJ1-5; cdr3_nt: TGCGCCAGCAGCCAAGGAGGTAGATTTCAGCCCCAGCATTTT; cdr3_aa: CASSQGGRFQPQHF
clone_size: -; d_call: TRBD1; v_call: TRBV7-9; j_call: TRBJ2-7; cdr3_nt: TGTGCCAGCAGCGCGGGGACAGGGCGGCAGTACTTC; cdr3_aa: CASSAGTGRQYF
clone_size: -; d_call: TRBD2; v_call: TRBV29-1; j_call: TRBJ2-1; cdr3_nt: TGCAGCGTCGACCCGGGACTAGCGGGAAACAATGAGCAGTTCTTC; cdr3_aa: CSVDPGLAGNNEQFF
clone_size: -; d_call: TRBD1; v_call: TRBV11-2; j_call: TRBJ1-2; cdr3_nt: TGTGCCAGCAGCTTCCGGACAGGGAACTATGGCTACACCTTC; cdr3_aa: CASSFRTGNYGYTF
clone_size: -; d_call: -; v_call: TRBV5-1; j_call: TRBJ2-3; cdr3_nt: TGCGCCAGCACCAATAAGAGGGACTCTACGCAGTATTTT; cdr3_aa: CASTNKRDSTQYF
clone_size: -; d_call: TRBD2; v_call: TRBV28; j_call: TRBJ2-7; cdr3_nt: TGTGCCAGCAGTTTACTACTAGCGGGAGGGCCGTCATACGAGCAGTACTTC; cdr3_aa: CASSLLLAGGPSYEQYF
clone_size: -; d_call: TRBD2; v_call: TRBV5-1; j_call: TRBJ2-3; cdr3_nt: TGCGCCAGCAGCCCGACTAGCGGGGGGGCGTATACGCAGTATTTT; cdr3_aa: CASSPTSGGAYTQYF
clone_size: -; d_call: TRBD1; v_call: TRBV7-6; j_call: TRBJ1-5; cdr3_nt: TGTGCCAGCAGCTTAGGGACAGGGGGCGGTCAGCCCCAGCATTTT; cdr3_aa: CASSLGTGGGQPQHF
clone_size: -; d_call: TRBD2; v_call: TRBV5-4; j_call: TRBJ2-1; cdr3_nt: TGTGCCAGCAGCTTGGTCAGGAGGACTAGCGGGAGGAGCTCCTACAATGAGCAGTTCTTC; cdr3_aa: CASSLVRRTSGRSSYNEQFF
clone_size: -; d_call: TRBD1; v_call: TRBV9; j_call: TRBJ1-2; cdr3_nt: TGTGCCAGCAGCCCGGAGACAGGGGGCCTCTATGGCTACACCTTC; cdr3_aa: CASSPETGGLYGYTF
clone_size: -; d_call: -; v_call: TRBV7-9; j_call: TRBJ2-7; cdr3_nt: TGTGCCAGCAGCTTTACACAGAGTGATTACGAGCAGTACTTC; cdr3_aa: CASSFTQSDYEQYF
clone_size: once; d_call: -; v_call: TRBV7-2; j_call: TRBJ1-5; cdr3_nt: TGTGCCAGCAGCTCCAGGGGAGGGGAGGGACAGCCCCAGCATTTT; cdr3_aa: CASSSRGGEGQPQHF
clone_size: -; d_call: TRBD2; v_call: TRBV19; j_call: TRBJ2-2; cdr3_nt: TGTGCCAGTAGTATCTTTGGGGTTAGCGGGGGTCCCGGGGAGCTGTTTTTT; cdr3_aa: CASSIFGVSGGPGELFF
clone_size: once; d_call: TRBD1; v_call: TRBV11-2; j_call: TRBJ1-2; cdr3_nt: TGTGCCAGCAGCCCCATCTGGCCAGGGGGCGACGATGGCTACACCTTC; cdr3_aa: CASSPIWPGGDDGYTF
clone_size: -; d_call: TRBD2; v_call: TRBV7-3; j_call: TRBJ2-7; cdr3_nt: TGTGCCAGCAGCTTTAACCCGGGAGGTTCCTACGAGCAGTACTTC; cdr3_aa: CASSFNPGGSYEQYF
clone_size: -; d_call: TRBD2; v_call: TRBV2; j_call: TRBJ2-1; cdr3_nt: TGTGCCAGCAGCCTCATCGGCCTAGCGGGAGGCAATGAGCAGTTCTTC; cdr3_aa: CASSLIGLAGGNEQFF
clone_size: -; d_call: TRBD1; v_call: TRBV7-9; j_call: TRBJ2-1; cdr3_nt: TGTGCCAGCAGCTCAACACAGGGGTACAATGAGCAGTTCTTC; cdr3_aa: CASSSTQGYNEQFF
clone_size: -; d_call: TRBD2; v_call: TRBV27; j_call: TRBJ2-7; cdr3_nt: TGTGCCAGCAGCTCCCTACTAGCGGTTGGGAGGGAGCAGTACTTC; cdr3_aa: CASSSLLAVGREQYF
clone_size: -; d_call: TRBD2; v_call: TRBV5-8; j_call: TRBJ2-5; cdr3_nt: TGTGCCAGCAGCTTGCGGACTAGCGGTCTTAGGGGGGAGACCCAGTACTTC; cdr3_aa: CASSLRTSGLRGETQYF
clone_size: -; d_call: TRBD2; v_call: TRBV5-1; j_call: TRBJ2-7; cdr3_nt: TGCGCCAGCAGCTTAAATAGCGGGAACTCCTACGAGCAGTACTTC; cdr3_aa: CASSLNSGNSYEQYF
clone_size: -; d_call: TRBD2; v_call: TRBV9; j_call: TRBJ2-6; cdr3_nt: TGTGCCAGCAGCGACCCAATAGCGGGAATTCAGTTGTCTGGGGCCAACGTCCTGACTTTC; cdr3_aa: CASSDPIAGIQLSGANVLTF
clone_size: -; d_call: -; v_call: TRBV7-9; j_call: TRBJ1-1; cdr3_nt: TGTGCCAGCAGCGCCTGGACAATGAACACTGAAGCTTTCTTT; cdr3_aa: CASSAWTMNTEAFF
clone_size: -; d_call: -; v_call: TRBV9; j_call: TRBJ2-1; cdr3_nt: TGTGCCAGCAGCACCCAGACAGGCGTCGGCCCCTACAATGAGCAGTTCTTC; cdr3_aa: CASSTQTGVGPYNEQFF
clone_size: -; d_call: -; v_call: TRBV30; j_call: TRBJ2-7; cdr3_nt: TGTGCCTGGAGTGTACGTCTGAAAGGGGGCTACGAGCAGTACTTC; cdr3_aa: CAWSVRLKGGYEQYF
clone_size: -; d_call: TRBD1; v_call: TRBV2; j_call: TRBJ1-2; cdr3_nt: TGTGCCAGCAGTGACCAGTCTTCAGGGGGTTTGGGCTACACCTTC; cdr3_aa: CASSDQSSGGLGYTF
clone_size: -; d_call: -; v_call: TRBV7-3; j_call: TRBJ2-6; cdr3_nt: TGTGCCAGCAGCCCCGACAGGCCCTCTGGGGCCAACGTCCTGACTTTC; cdr3_aa: CASSPDRPSGANVLTF
clone_size: many; d_call: TRBD2; v_call: TRBV7-2; j_call: TRBJ2-1; cdr3_nt: TGTGCCAGCGTATATCACCCTAGCGGGAGTTATATTGAGCAGTTCTTC; cdr3_aa: CASVYHPSGSYIEQFF
clone_size: once; d_call: -; v_call: TRBV9; j_call: TRBJ2-1; cdr3_nt: TGTGCCAGCAGCGTAGGAGCTAGCTCCTACAATGAGCAGTTCTTC; cdr3_aa: CASSVGASSYNEQFF
clone_size: -; d_call: -; v_call: TRBV7-8; j_call: TRBJ2-7; cdr3_nt: TGTGCCAGCAGCTTAAAGCGGACTCAGCTTTACGAGCAGTACTTC; cdr3_aa: CASSLKRTQLYEQYF
clone_size: -; d_call: TRBD1; v_call: TRBV10-1; j_call: TRBJ1-1; cdr3_nt: TGCGCCAGCAGTGCCGATCGACAGGGATCCCGTGAAGCTTTCTTT; cdr3_aa: CASSADRQGSREAFF